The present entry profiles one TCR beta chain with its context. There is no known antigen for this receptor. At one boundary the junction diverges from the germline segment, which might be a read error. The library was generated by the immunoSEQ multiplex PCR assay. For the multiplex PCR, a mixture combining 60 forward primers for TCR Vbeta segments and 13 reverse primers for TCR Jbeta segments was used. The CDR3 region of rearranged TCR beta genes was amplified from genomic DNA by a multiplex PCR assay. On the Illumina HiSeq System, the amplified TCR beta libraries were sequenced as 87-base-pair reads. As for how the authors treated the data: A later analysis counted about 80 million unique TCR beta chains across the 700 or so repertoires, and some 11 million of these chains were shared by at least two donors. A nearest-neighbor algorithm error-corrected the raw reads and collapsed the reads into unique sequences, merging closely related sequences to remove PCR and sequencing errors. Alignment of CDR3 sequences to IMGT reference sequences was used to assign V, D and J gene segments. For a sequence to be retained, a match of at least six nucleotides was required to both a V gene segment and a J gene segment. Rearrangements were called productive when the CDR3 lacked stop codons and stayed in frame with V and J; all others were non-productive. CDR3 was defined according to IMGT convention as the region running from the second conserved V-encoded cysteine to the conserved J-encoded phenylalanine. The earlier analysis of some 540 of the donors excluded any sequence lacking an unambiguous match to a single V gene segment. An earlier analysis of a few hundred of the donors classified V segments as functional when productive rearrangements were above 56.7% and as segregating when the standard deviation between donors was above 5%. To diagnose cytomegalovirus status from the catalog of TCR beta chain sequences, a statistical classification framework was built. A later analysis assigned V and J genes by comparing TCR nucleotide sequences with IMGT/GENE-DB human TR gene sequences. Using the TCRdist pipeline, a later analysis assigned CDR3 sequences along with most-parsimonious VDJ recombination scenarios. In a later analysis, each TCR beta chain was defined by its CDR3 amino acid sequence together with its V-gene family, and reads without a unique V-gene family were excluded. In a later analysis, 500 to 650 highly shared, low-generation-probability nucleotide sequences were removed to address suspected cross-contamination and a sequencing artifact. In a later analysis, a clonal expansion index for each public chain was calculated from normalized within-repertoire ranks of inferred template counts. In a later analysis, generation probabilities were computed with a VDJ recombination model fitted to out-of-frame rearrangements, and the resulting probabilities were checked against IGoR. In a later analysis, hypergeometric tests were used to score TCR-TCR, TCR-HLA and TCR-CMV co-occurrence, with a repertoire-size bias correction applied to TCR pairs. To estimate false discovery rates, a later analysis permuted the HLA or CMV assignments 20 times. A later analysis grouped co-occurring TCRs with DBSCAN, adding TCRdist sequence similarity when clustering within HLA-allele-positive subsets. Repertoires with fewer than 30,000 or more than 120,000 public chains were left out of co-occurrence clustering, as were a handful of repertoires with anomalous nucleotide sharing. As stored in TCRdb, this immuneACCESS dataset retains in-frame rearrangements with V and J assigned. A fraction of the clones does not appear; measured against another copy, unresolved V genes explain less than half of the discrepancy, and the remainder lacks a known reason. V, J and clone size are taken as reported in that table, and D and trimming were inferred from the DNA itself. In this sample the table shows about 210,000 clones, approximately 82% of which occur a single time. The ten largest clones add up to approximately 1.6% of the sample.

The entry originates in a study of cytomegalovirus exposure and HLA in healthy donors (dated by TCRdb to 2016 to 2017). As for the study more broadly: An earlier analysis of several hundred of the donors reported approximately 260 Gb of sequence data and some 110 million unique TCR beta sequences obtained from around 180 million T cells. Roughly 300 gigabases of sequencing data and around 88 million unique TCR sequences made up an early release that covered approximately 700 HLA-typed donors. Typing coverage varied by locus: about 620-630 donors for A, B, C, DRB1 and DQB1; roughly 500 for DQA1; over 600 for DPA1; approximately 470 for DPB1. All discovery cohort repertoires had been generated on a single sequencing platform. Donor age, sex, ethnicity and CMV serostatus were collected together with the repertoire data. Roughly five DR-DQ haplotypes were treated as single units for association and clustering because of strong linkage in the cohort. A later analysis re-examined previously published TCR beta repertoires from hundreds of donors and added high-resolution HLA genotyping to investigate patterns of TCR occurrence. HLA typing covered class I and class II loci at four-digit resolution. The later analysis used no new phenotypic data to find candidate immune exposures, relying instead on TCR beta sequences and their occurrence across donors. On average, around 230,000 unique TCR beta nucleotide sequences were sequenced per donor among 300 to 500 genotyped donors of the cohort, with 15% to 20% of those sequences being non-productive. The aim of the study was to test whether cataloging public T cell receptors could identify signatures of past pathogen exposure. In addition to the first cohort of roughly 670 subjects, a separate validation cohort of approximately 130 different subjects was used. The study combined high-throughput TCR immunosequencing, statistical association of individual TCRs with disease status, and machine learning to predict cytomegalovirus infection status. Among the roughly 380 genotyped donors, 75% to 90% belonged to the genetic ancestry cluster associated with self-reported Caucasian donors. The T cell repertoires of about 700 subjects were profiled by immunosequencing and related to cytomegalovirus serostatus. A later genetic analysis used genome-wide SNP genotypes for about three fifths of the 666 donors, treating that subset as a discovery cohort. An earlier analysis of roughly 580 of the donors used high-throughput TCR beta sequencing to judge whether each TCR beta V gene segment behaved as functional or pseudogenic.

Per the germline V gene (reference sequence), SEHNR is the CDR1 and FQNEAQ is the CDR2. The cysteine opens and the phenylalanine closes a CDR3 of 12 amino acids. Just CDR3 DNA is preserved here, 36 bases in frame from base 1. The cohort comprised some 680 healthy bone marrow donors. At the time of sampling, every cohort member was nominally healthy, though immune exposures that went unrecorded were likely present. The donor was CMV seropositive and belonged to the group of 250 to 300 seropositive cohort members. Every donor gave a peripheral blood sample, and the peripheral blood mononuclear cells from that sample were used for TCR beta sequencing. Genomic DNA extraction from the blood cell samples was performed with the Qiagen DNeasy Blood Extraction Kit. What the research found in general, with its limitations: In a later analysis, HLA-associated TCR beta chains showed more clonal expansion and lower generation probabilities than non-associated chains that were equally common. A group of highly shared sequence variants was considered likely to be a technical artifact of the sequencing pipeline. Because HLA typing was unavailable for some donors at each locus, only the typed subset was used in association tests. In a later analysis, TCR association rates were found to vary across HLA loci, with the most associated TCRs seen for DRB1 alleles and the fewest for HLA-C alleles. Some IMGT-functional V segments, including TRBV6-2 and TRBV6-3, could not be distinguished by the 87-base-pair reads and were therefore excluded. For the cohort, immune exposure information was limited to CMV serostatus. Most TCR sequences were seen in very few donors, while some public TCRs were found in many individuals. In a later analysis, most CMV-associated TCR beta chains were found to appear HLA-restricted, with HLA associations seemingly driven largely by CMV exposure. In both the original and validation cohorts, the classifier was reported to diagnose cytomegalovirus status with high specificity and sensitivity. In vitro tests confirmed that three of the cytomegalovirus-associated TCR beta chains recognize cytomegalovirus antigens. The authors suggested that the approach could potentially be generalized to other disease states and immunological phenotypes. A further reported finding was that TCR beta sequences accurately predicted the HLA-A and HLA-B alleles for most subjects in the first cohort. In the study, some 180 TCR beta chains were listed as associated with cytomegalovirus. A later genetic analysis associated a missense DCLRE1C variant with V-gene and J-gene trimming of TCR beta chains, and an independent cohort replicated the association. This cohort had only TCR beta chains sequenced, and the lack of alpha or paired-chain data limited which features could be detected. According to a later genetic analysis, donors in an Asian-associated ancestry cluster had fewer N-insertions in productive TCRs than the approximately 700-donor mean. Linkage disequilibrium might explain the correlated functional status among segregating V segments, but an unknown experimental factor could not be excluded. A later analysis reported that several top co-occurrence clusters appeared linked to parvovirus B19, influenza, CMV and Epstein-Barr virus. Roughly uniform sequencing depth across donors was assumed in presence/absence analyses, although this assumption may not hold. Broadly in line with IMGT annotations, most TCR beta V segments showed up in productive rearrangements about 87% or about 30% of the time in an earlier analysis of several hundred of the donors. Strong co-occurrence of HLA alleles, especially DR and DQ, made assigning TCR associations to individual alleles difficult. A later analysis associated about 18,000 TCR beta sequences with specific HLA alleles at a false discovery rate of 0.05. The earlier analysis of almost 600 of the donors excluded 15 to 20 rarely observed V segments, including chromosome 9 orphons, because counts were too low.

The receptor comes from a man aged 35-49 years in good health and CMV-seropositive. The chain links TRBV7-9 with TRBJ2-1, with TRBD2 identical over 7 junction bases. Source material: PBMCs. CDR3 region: CSSQRDGDEQFF. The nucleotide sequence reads TGTTCCAGTCAGCGGGATGGCGATGAGCAGTTCTTC.